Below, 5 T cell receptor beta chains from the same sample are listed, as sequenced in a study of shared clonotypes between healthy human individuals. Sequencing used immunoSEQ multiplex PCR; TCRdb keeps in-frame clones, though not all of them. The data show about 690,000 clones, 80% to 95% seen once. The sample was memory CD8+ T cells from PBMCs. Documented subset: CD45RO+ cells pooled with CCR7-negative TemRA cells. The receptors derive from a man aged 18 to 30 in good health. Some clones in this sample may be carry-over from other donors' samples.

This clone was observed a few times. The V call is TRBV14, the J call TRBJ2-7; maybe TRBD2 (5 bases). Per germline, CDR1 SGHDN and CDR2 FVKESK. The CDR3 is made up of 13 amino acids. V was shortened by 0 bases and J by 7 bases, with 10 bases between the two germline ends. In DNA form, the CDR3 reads TGTGCCAGCAGCCAAGAACGGTGGGAGGAGCAGTACTTC. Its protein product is CASSQERWEEQYF.

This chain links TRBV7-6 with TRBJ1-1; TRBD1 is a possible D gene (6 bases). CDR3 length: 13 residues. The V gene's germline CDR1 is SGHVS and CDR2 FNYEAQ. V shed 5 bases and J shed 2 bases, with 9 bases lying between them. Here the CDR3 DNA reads TGTGCCAGCAGCAAGACAGGTAACACTGAAGCTTTCTTT. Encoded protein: CASSKTGNTEAFF.

The CDR3 DNA reads TGTGCCAGCAGCTTGGCGGGCGTCGCCTACGAGCAGTACTTC. It specifies CASSLAGVAYEQYF. The chain employs TRBV5-5 and TRBJ2-7; D is uncertain. The V gene's germline CDR1 is SGHKS and CDR2 YYEKEE (reference sequence). Trimming stripped 0 bases from V and 2 bases from J, with 9 bases between. The CDR3 length is 14 residues.

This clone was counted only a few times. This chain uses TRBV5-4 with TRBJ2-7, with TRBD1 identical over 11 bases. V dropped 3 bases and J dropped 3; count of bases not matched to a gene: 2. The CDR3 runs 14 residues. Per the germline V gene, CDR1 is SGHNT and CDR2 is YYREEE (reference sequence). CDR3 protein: CASSWGTGGYEQYF. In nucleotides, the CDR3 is TGTGCCAGCAGCTGGGGGACAGGGGGCTACGAGCAGTACTTC.

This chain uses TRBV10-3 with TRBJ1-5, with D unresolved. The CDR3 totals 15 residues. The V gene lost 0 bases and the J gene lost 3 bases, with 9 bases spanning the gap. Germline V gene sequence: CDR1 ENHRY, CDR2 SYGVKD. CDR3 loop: CAISESRVLNQPQHF. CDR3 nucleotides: TGTGCCATCAGTGAGTCGAGAGTGCTCAATCAGCCCCAGCATTTT.